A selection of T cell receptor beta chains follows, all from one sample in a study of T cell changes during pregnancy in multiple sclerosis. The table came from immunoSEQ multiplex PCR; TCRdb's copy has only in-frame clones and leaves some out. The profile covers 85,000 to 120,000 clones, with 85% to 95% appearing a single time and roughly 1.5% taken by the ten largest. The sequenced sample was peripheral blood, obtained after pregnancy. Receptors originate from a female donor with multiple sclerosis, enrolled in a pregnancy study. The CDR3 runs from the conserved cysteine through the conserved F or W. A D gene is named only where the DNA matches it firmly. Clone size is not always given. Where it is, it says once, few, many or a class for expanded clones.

CASSLTLTGSGNTIYF,TGTGCCAGCAGTTTAACTCTTACAGGGTCTGGAAACACCATATATTTT,TRBV28,TRBJ1-3,-,-
CASSLGDRAIQPQHF,TGTGCCAGCAGCTTAGGGGACAGGGCAATACAGCCCCAGCATTTT,TRBV7-9,TRBJ1-5,-,TRBD1
CASSLSPTGNYGYTF,TGTGCCAGCAGTTTATCCCCGACAGGAAACTATGGCTACACCTTC,TRBV27,TRBJ1-2,-,-
CASSRSTGAYEQYF,TGTGCCAGCAGTCGGTCGACAGGGGCCTACGAGCAGTACTTC,TRBV6-5,TRBJ2-7,-,TRBD1
CASSSGLADKQYF,TGTGCCAGCAGCTCGGGACTAGCGGACAAGCAGTACTTC,TRBV7-8,TRBJ2-7,-,TRBD2
CASSLNRLNYGYTF,TGTGCCAGCAGTTTGAACAGATTAAACTATGGCTACACCTTC,TRBV28,TRBJ1-2,-,-
CASSEAIRGDYGYTF,TGTGCCAGCAGTGAAGCGATCAGGGGAGACTATGGCTACACCTTC,TRBV2,TRBJ1-2,-,-
CASSSRTGSIKRNTEAFF,TGTGCCAGCAGTTCTCGGACAGGATCCATAAAACGGAACACTGAAGCTTTCTTT,TRBV28,TRBJ1-1,-,TRBD1
CASSLTPAGGHYEQYF,TGCGCCAGCAGCCTCACACCGGCGGGAGGCCACTACGAGCAGTACTTC,TRBV4-1,TRBJ2-7,-,TRBD2
CASSQDARQGTPPVTQHF,TGTGCCAGCAGCCAAGATGCCCGACAGGGTACCCCTCCGGTGACCCAGCATTTT,TRBV4-2,TRBJ1-5,-,TRBD1
CAWTSGQYNSPLHF,TGTGCCTGGACCTCGGGACAGTATAATTCACCCCTCCACTTT,TRBV30,TRBJ1-6,-,TRBD1
CASSYPGSYEQYF,TGTGCCAGCAGTTACCCAGGGTCCTACGAGCAGTACTTC,TRBV6-5,TRBJ2-7,-,-
CASSADPAGVNEQFF,TGCGCCAGCAGCGCGGACCCCGCCGGGGTAAATGAGCAGTTCTTC,TRBV5-1,TRBJ2-1,-,-
CASRTSSYEQYF,TGTGCCAGCAGGACTAGCTCCTACGAGCAGTACTTC,TRBV28,TRBJ2-7,-,-
CASSVGGRGRGGAEQFF,TGTGCCAGCAGCGTAGGCGGCAGGGGGCGCGGTGGGGCTGAGCAGTTCTTC,TRBV9,TRBJ2-1,once,TRBD1
CASNLAGVGTDTQYF,TGCGCCAGCAATTTAGCGGGAGTTGGCACAGATACGCAGTATTTT,TRBV5-1,TRBJ2-3,-,TRBD2
CASSISRNNQPQHF,TGTGCCAGTAGTATCTCCAGGAATAATCAGCCCCAGCATTTT,TRBV19,TRBJ1-5,few,-
CAFPISGELFF,TGTGCCTTCCCAATTAGCGGGGAGCTGTTTTTT,TRBV7-6,TRBJ2-2,-,-
CAIQGANGNTIYF,TGTGCCATCCAGGGGGCAAATGGAAACACCATATATTTT,TRBV10-3,TRBJ1-3,-,TRBD1
CASSATGTDYSPLHF,TGTGCCAGCAGCGCCACCGGGACAGATTATTCACCCCTCCACTTT,TRBV7-9,TRBJ1-6,-,TRBD1
CASSSGGSDTQYF,TGTGCCAGCAGTTCGGGAGGGTCAGATACGCAGTATTTT,TRBV28,TRBJ2-3,-,TRBD2
CASSTGTSGGLSNTGELFF,TGTGCCAGTAGTACCGGGACTAGCGGGGGCCTCTCGAACACCGGGGAGCTGTTTTTT,TRBV19,TRBJ2-2,-,TRBD2
CASSPTPSGNTIYF,TGTGCCAGCTCACCCACTCCCTCTGGAAACACCATATATTTT,TRBV18,TRBJ1-3,-,-
CASTPWTDMNTEAFF,TGTGCCAGCACCCCTTGGACGGACATGAACACTGAAGCTTTCTTT,TRBV25-1,TRBJ1-1,-,-
CASRAGRETDTQYF,TGCGCCAGCAGAGCAGGGAGGGAGACAGATACGCAGTATTTT,TRBV5-1,TRBJ2-3,-,TRBD2
CASSLVTGEPNQPQHF,TGTGCCAGCAGCTTGGTGACAGGAGAGCCGAATCAGCCCCAGCATTTT,TRBV28,TRBJ1-5,-,-
CASSDGQTYGYTF,TGTGCCAGCAGTGATGGGCAGACCTATGGCTACACCTTC,TRBV2,TRBJ1-2,-,-
CAWTRTGPGNTIYF,TGTGCCTGGACCCGGACAGGGCCTGGAAACACCATATATTTT,TRBV30,TRBJ1-3,-,TRBD1
CASSESRLSLNTEAFF,TGCGCCAGCAGTGAGTCCAGACTGTCACTGAACACTGAAGCTTTCTTT,TRBV10-2,TRBJ1-1,once,-
CASSWTSGAGELFF,TGTGCCAGCAGCTGGACTAGCGGGGCCGGGGAGCTGTTTTTT,TRBV5-8,TRBJ2-2,-,TRBD2